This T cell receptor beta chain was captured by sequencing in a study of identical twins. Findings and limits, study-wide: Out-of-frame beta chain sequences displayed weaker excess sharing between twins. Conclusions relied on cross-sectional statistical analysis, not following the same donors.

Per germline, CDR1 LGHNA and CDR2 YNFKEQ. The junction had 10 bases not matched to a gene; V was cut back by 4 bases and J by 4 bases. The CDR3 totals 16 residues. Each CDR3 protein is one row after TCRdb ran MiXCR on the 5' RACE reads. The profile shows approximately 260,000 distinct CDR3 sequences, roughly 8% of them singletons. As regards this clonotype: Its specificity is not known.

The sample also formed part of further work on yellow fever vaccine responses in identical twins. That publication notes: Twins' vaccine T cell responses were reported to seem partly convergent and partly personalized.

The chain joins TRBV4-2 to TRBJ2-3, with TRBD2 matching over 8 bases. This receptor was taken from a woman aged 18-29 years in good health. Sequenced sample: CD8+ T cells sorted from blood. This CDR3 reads CASSPSAGAGSDTQYF. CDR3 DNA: TGTGCCAGCAGCCCCTCAGCGGGAGCGGGGTCAGATACGCAGTATTTT.